This passage covers 9 T cell receptor beta chains from one sample sequenced in a study of cytomegalovirus exposure and HLA in healthy donors. PCR was performed using 60 Vbeta and 13 Jbeta primers. Sequencing was performed with immunoSEQ multiplex PCR; in TCRdb, only in-frame clones are kept and a portion is missing. The sample carries fewer than 150,000 clones, around 80% recorded once. Sequenced sample: PBMCs. The receptors stem from a male donor in good health and CMV-seronegative.

The chain uses TRBV10-1 and TRBJ2-3; 8 bases fit TRBD1. Germline V gene lookup returns CDR1 WNHNN and CDR2 SYGVQD (reference sequence). The CDR3 loop spans 15 amino acids. After removal of 3 bases from V and 2 bases from J, the junction contained 4 bases not matched to a gene. The CDR3 loop reads CASSEAQGATDTQYF. The CDR3 nucleotides are TGCGCCAGCAGTGAAGCCCAGGGGGCCACAGATACGCAGTATTTT.

The chain combines TRBV7-2 with TRBJ1-2, with D possibly TRBD1 on 6 matching bases. This CDR3 is 13 amino acids long. V was trimmed by 6 bases and J by 7 bases, leaving 15 bases between them. From germline, CDR1 is SGHTA and CDR2 FQGNSA. The CDR3 DNA reads TGTGCCAGCAGTTCAGGGGTACAGGGTGGCTACACCTTC. Translation: CASSSGVQGGYTF.

The chain is built from TRBV30 and TRBJ2-3; no reliable D call. The CDR3 covers 13 residues. Trimming removed 2 bases from V and 0 bases from J, with 6 bases in between. Germline V gene data show CDR1 as GTSNPN and CDR2 as SVGIG (reference sequence). CDR3 amino acids: CAWSMTSTDTQYF. The CDR3, as DNA: TGTGCCTGGAGTATGACTAGCACAGATACGCAGTATTTT.

The V gene is TRBV5-6, the J gene TRBJ2-7, with 7 bases identical to TRBD1. CDR1 SGHDT and CDR2 YYEEEE come from the germline V gene. After removal of 5 bases from V and 4 bases from J, the junction contained 9 bases not matched to a gene. This CDR3 contains 14 residues. The CDR3 reads CASRRAGGRYEQYF. The DNA of the CDR3 is TGTGCCAGCAGAAGGGCAGGGGGAAGGTACGAGCAGTACTTC.

This clone was counted only a few times. The J gene is TRBJ2-7, the V gene TRBV29-1; possible D gene TRBD2, 6 bases. Germline values: CDR1 SQVTM, CDR2 ANQGSEA. CDR3 size: 13 residues. V was trimmed by 4 bases and J by 4 bases, leaving 14 bases between them. The CDR3, as DNA: TGCAGCGTTGGGGGGGAATTACGATACGAGCAGTACTTC. The encoded protein is CSVGGELRYEQYF.

This sequence joins TRBV18 and TRBJ2-7; TRBD1 matches 8 bases. The CDR3 length is 15 residues. The germline CDR1 and CDR2 sequences are KGHSH and LQKENI. The V segment lost 3 bases and the J segment 5 bases; nucleotides outside the gene matches: 9. Written as DNA, the CDR3 is TGTGCCAGCTCACCGCGACAGGGGTTGATCGACGAGCAGTACTTC. Translation gives CASSPRQGLIDEQYF. Full variable domain (missing parts from reference TRBV18 and TRBJ2-7): NAGVMQNPRHLVRRRGQEARLRCSPMKGHSHVYWYRQLPEEGLKFMVYLQKENIIDESGMPKERFSAEFPKEGPSILRIQQVVRGDSAAYFCASSPRQGLIDEQYFGPGTRLTVT.

This chain joins TRBV6-5 and TRBJ1-2, with TRBD1 as a possible D gene (6 bases). This CDR3 comprises 15 residues. Germline values: CDR1 MNHEY, CDR2 SVGAGI. Trimming stripped 4 bases from V and 4 bases from J, with 16 bases between. The DNA for the CDR3 is TGTGCCAGCAGTTCTGAGGGACATGCCCGCTATGGCTACACCTTC. It is translated as CASSSEGHARYGYTF.

Regarding this clone: The DNA is left out, because the CDR3 cannot be placed on it with certainty; the CDR3 is given as TCRdb lists it. The V gene is TRBV7-9, the J gene TRBJ1-2; the listed D gene, TRBD1, was not tested against the DNA. Germline CDR1 is SEHNR and CDR2 is FQNEAQ (reference sequence). The CDR3 spans 14 residues, counting both ends. This chain's CDR3 is CASSFGQGSGGYTF.

The gene calls are TRBV2 and TRBJ2-5; 8 bases match TRBD2. This CDR3 region has 15 residues. CDR1 and CDR2 from the germline V gene are SNHLY and FYNNEI. The junction had 10 bases not matched to a gene; V was cut back by 5 bases and J by 5 bases. Written as DNA, the CDR3 is TGTGCCAGCAGTCTGTGGGAAGCGGGGGAGGAGACCCAGTACTTC. Its translation is CASSLWEAGEETQYF.